The subject of this entry is one T cell receptor (beta chain). In its sample, this clonotype was seen a few times. Its cognate antigen has yet to be identified. No qualities accompany the bases; no much larger clone lies one base away. This sample is part of a study of T cell repertoires in cytomegalovirus infection (dated by TCRdb to the late 2010s). Describing the broader study: Recently identified HLA-C-restricted CMV epitopes, whose presentation resists viral immunomodulation, were targeted by peptide stimulations together with well-studied HLA-B-restricted epitopes. The HLA type of each donor mattered for the analysis, because public TCR beta signatures pointed to carriage of CMV infection along with the matching HLA type. General study outcomes and caveats: The ex vivo response was dominated by HLA-C-restricted CMV-specific TCR beta clonotypes, which also provided the single most frequent clonotype in two of eight donors. Carriers of CMV infection plus the relevant HLA type were discriminated by the cumulative frequency of public TCR beta family members in the study cohort and in an independent roughly 370-donor cohort.

In light of the paper, this sample's treatment or condition label describes: in vitro stimulation with specific CMV peptide epitopes to enrich CMV-specific T cells. Sequencing took place on an Illumina HiSeq 1500. TCRdb reprocessing: public reads trimmed at Q25 with fastp, clones called with MiXCR, in-frame beta chains kept. Each entry is one CDR3 protein sequence, shown with its most common DNA and genes. The sample table contains some 220,000 distinct CDR3 sequences; only one count was recorded for approximately 40% of them. The top ten clonotypes cover roughly three fifths of the sample. The germline V gene yields SGHTA for CDR1 and FQGNSA for CDR2. The CDR3, cysteine through phenylalanine, is 15 amino acids long. Only the CDR3 DNA stays, 45 bases, in frame from base 1. Trimming leaves V shorter by 5 bases and J shorter by 3 bases, with the junction holding 9 bases beyond the gene matches.

The sample consisted of CD8+ T cells from cultured PBMCs, taken from culture after CMV antigen stimulation. The rearranged chain carries TRBV7-2 and TRBJ2-7; 8 of the junction bases match TRBD1. The clonotype originates from a human donor in good health (CMV status not recorded). Some clones in this sample may be carry-over from other donors' samples. The CDR3 region reads CASSQRDRQNYEQYF. DNA sequence: TGTGCCAGCAGCCAACGGGACAGGCAGAACTACGAGCAGTACTTC.